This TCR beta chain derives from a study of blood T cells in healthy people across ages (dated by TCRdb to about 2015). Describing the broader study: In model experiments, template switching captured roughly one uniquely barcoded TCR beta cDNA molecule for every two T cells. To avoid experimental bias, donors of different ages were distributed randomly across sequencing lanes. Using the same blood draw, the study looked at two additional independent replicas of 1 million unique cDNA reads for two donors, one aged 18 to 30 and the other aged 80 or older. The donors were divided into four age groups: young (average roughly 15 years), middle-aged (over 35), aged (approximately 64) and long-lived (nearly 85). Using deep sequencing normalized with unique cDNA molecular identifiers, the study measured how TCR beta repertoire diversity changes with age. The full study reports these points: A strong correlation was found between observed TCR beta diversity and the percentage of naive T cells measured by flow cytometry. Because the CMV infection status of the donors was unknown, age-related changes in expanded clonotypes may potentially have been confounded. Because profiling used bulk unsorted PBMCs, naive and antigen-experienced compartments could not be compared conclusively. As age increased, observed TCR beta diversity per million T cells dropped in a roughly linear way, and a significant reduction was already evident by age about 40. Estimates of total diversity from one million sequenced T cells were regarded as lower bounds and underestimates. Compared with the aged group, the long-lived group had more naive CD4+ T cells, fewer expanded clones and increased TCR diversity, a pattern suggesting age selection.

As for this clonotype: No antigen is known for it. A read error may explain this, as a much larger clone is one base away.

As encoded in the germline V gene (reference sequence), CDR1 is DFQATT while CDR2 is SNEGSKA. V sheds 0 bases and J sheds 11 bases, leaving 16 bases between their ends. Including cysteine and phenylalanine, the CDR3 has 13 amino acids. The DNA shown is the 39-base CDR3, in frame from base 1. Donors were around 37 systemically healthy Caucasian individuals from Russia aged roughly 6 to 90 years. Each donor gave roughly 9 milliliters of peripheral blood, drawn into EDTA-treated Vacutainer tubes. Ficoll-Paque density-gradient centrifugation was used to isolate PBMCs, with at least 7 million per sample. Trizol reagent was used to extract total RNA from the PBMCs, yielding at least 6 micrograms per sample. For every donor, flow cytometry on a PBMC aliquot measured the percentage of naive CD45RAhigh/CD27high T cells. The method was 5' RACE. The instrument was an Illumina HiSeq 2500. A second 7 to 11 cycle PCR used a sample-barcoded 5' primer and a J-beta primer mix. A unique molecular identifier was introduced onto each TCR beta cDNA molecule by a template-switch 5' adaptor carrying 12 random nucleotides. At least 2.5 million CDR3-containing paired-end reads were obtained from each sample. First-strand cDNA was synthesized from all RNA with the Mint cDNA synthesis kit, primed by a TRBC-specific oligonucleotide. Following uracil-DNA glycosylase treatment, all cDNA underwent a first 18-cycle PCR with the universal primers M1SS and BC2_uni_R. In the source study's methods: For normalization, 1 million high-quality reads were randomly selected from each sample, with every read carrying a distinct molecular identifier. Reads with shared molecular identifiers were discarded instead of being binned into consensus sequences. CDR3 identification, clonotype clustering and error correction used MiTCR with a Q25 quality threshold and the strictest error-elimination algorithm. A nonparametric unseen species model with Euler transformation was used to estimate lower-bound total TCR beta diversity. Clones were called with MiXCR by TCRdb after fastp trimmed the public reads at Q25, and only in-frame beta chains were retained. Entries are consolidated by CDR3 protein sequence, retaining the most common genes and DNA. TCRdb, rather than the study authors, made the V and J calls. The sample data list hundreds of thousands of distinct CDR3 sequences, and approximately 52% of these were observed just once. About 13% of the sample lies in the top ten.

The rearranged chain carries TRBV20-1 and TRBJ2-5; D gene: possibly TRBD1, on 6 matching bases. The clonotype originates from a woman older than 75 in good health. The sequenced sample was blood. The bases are TGCAGTGCTAGAGATGAGCAGGGGAATGAGCAGTACTTC. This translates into CSARDEQGNEQYF.